Below, 26 T cell receptor beta chains from the same sample are listed, as sequenced in a study of early T cells in non-severe SARS-CoV-2 infection. TCRdb reprocessed the 5' RACE reads via MiXCR and lists one record per CDR3 protein. The sample includes roughly 100,000 distinct CDR3 sequences, less than 15% of them seen just once. What was sequenced was whole blood. Every receptor here comes from an adult who was a healthcare worker with PCR-confirmed SARS-CoV-2 infection or an uninfected control (not recorded which).

This clonotype was observed many times. The genes are TRBV19 and TRBJ2-4; TRBD1 matches at 7 bases. Trimming removed 6 bases from V and 1 base from J; junction bases left unmatched: 9. CDR1 LNHDA and CDR2 SQIVND come from the germline V gene (reference sequence). The CDR3 covers 16 residues. The CDR3 spells CASSPTGEGAKNIQYF. The CDR3, as DNA: TGTGCCAGTAGCCCCACAGGGGAAGGGGCCAAAAACATTCAGTACTTC.

In its sample, this clonotype was seen many times. The CDR3 sequence is CASSRGTGGEQPQHF. CDR3 DNA: TGTGCCAGCAGCCGCGGGACAGGGGGTGAACAGCCCCAGCATTTT. The chain employs TRBV28 and TRBJ1-5, with 11 bases matching TRBD1. V shed 6 bases and J 7 bases; nucleotides not matched to a gene: 8. Per germline, CDR1 MDHEN and CDR2 SYDVKM. The CDR3 runs 15 residues.

This clonotype was detected many times. The J gene is TRBJ2-5, the V gene TRBV7-2, with a tentative D call TRBD2 (7 bases). Trimming stripped 2 bases from V and 4 bases from J, with 14 bases between. Germline V lookup: CDR1 SGHTA, CDR2 FQGNSA. This CDR3 has 15 residues. CDR3 sequence: CASSLQAGEGETQYF. Here the CDR3 DNA reads TGTGCCAGCAGCTTACAGGCAGGGGAGGGAGAGACCCAGTACTTC.

This chain connects TRBV7-6 to TRBJ1-1; D may be TRBD1 (6 bases). V was cut by 4 bases and J by 6 bases, with 9 bases left in between. Germline V gene lookup returns CDR1 SGHVS and CDR2 FNYEAQ. The CDR3 has 12 residues. This CDR3 reads CASSSSGAEAFF. CDR3 nucleotides: TGTGCCAGCAGCTCTTCAGGGGCTGAAGCTTTCTTT.

This clonotype was seen repeatedly, ten times or more. The chain employs TRBV4-2 and TRBJ2-7; 11 bases align to TRBD2. The V gene's germline CDR1 is LGHNA and CDR2 YNFKEQ. This CDR3 is 15 amino acids long. The junction had 5 bases not matched to a gene; V was cut back by 4 bases and J by 3 bases. CDR3 DNA: TGTGCCAGCAGCCCGGGGACTAGCGGTATCTACGAGCAGTACTTC. It yields the protein CASSPGTSGIYEQYF.

In this sample, this clonotype turned up many times. This rearrangement joins TRBV7-9 to TRBJ2-1; no reliable D call. Germline V gene sequence: CDR1 SEHNR, CDR2 FQNEAQ (reference sequence). The CDR3 is 12 residues long. V shed 1 base and J shed 9 bases, with 7 bases lying between them. The CDR3 is CASSLVGSEQFF. Here the CDR3 DNA reads TGTGCCAGCAGCTTAGTAGGTAGTGAGCAGTTCTTC.

The table lists this clonotype with many counts. V is TRBV10-3 and J is TRBJ2-2; D remains ambiguous. This CDR3 spans 13 amino acids. V lost 7 bases and J 4 bases, leaving 10 bases between the germline ends. From germline, CDR1 is ENHRY and CDR2 SYGVKD. The chain's CDR3 is CAITSASTGELFF. In DNA, the CDR3 is TGTGCCATCACATCCGCTAGCACCGGGGAGCTGTTTTTT.

This clonotype was detected only a few times. V is TRBV5-1 and J is TRBJ2-2; D is ambiguous. From germline, CDR1 is SGHRS and CDR2 YFSETQ. The V end lost 4 bases, the J end lost 2 bases, and 12 bases lay between the germline ends. This CDR3 is 15 amino acids long. The CDR3 sequence is CASSLDWSNTGELFF. The CDR3 coding sequence is TGCGCCAGCAGCCTAGACTGGAGCAACACCGGGGAGCTGTTTTTT.

This clonotype was counted between two and nine times. The rearrangement links TRBV30 to TRBJ2-1, with TRBD2 as a possible D gene (6 bases). V was shortened by 7 bases and J by 3 bases, with 7 bases between the two germline ends. The CDR3 sequence is 11 residues long. CDR1 GTSNPN and CDR2 SVGIG come from the germline V gene (reference sequence). In nucleotides, the CDR3 is TGTGCCTTAGCGGTCTACAATGAGCAGTTCTTC. This codes for CALAVYNEQFF.

This clonotype has more than one count but fewer than ten. V is TRBV12-3 or TRBV12-4 and J is TRBJ1-1; the D gene is possibly TRBD1 (5 bases). V was shortened by 6 bases and J by 7 bases, with 15 bases between the two germline ends. The CDR3 loop spans 13 amino acids. CDR3 sequence: CASSPRQWVEAFF. The CDR3 DNA reads as TGTGCCAGCAGCCCCAGACAGTGGGTTGAAGCTTTCTTT.

The chain recombines TRBV5-1 with TRBJ2-2; no firm D call. Germline V gene lookup returns CDR1 SGHRS and CDR2 YFSETQ. This CDR3 has 13 amino acids. Trimming shortened V by 4 bases and J by 7 bases, and 11 bases separated the two germline ends. Written as DNA, the CDR3 is TGCGCCAGCAGCCCGGGCTATGACGGGGAGCTGTTTTTT. Its protein product is CASSPGYDGELFF.

The table lists this clonotype with many counts. The J gene is TRBJ2-1, the V gene TRBV12-3 or TRBV12-4; D is unresolved. The V end lost 5 bases, the J end lost 8 bases, and 13 bases lay between the germline ends. CDR3 size: 13 residues. Here the CDR3 DNA reads TGTGCCAGCAGTACGGGTGCAGGCCATGAGCAGTTCTTC. Protein: CASSTGAGHEQFF.

This clonotype was counted many times. V and J are TRBV7-2 and TRBJ2-7, with 9 bases that match TRBD1. The V segment lost 5 bases and the J segment 3 bases; nucleotides outside the gene matches: 5. CDR1 is SGHTA, CDR2 FQGNSA, per germline. The CDR3 length is 14 residues. CDR3 protein: CASSHRQGDYEQYF. The CDR3 DNA is TGTGCCAGCAGCCACCGACAGGGGGACTACGAGCAGTACTTC.

This clonotype was seen at least ten times. V gene TRBV30 combines with J gene TRBJ2-2; D gene uncertain. Trimming took 0 bases from V and 3 from J, leaving 11 bases between them. CDR3 length: 15 amino acids. Per germline, CDR1 GTSNPN and CDR2 SVGIG (reference sequence). The CDR3 loop reads CAWSVLVQDTGELFF. The CDR3 DNA is TGTGCCTGGAGTGTACTTGTTCAGGACACCGGGGAGCTGTTTTTT.

A few counts support this clonotype. This sequence joins TRBV28 and TRBJ1-5, with D hard to call. With 3 bases removed from V and 7 bases from J, the gap between germline ends came to 7 bases. The CDR3 extends over 12 amino acids. CDR1 and CDR2 (germline): MDHEN, SYDVKM. The CDR3 bases are TGTGCCAGCAGTTTTCCCGTACAGCCCCAGCATTTT. Translation gives CASSFPVQPQHF. Full variable domain (missing parts from reference TRBV28 and TRBJ1-5): DVKVTQSSRYLVKRTGEKVFLECVQDMDHENMFWYRQDPGLGLRLIYFSYDVKMKEKGDIPEGYSVSREKKERFSLILESASTNQTSMYLCASSFPVQPQHFGDGTRLSIL.

The rearrangement links TRBV2 to TRBJ1-2; no clear D gene. The V end lost 2 bases, the J end lost 2 bases, and 9 bases lay between the germline ends. The germline V gene encodes CDR1 SNHLY and CDR2 FYNNEI. CDR3 length equals 14 residues. CDR3 sequence: CASSEPRQNYGYTF. CDR3 bases: TGTGCCAGCAGTGAACCGCGGCAGAACTATGGCTACACCTTC.

This chain joins TRBV20-1 and TRBJ1-2; D call uncertain. This CDR3 region has 16 residues. The germline gives CDR1 DFQATT, CDR2 SNEGSKA (reference sequence). V gave up 4 bases and J gave up 8 bases, with 26 bases separating them. The chain's CDR3 is CSANIIREAGRDGYTF. Written as DNA, the CDR3 is TGCAGTGCTAATATCATCCGGGAGGCGGGTAGAGACGGCTACACCTTC.

The V gene is TRBV7-9, the J gene TRBJ2-1, with unresolved D. The CDR3 has 12 amino acids. Germline V lookup: CDR1 SEHNR, CDR2 FQNEAQ (reference sequence). Trimming cost V 4 bases and J 10 bases, with 11 bases left between them. The CDR3 loop is CASSSRSLEQFF. The CDR3 DNA reads as TGTGCCAGCAGCTCCCGTAGTCTGGAGCAGTTCTTC.

V and J are TRBV20-1 and TRBJ2-3; D not resolved. CDR1 is DFQATT, CDR2 SNEGSKA, per germline (reference sequence). Deletions cut 2 bases from V and 2 bases from J, with 8 bases between. The CDR3 loop spans 13 amino acids. The CDR3 loop reads CSARQRNTDTQYF. The CDR3 region has the DNA TGCAGTGCTAGACAAAGGAACACAGATACGCAGTATTTT.

This clonotype appeared many times. This sequence joins TRBV20-1 and TRBJ2-1; 7 nucleotides agree with TRBD2. Germline CDR1 DFQATT, CDR2 SNEGSKA (reference sequence). The CDR3 loop spans 16 amino acids. V gave up 6 bases and J gave up 1 base; unmatched junction bases: 12. The CDR3 protein is CSASNRGGSSYNEQFF. DNA for the CDR3: TGCAGTGCCTCAAACCGGGGCGGGAGTTCCTACAATGAGCAGTTCTTC.

The rearrangement joins TRBV29-1 to TRBJ2-2; D not certain. The V end lost 5 bases, the J end lost 7 bases, and 8 bases lay between the germline ends. This CDR3 comprises 11 residues. CDR1 and CDR2 (germline): SQVTM, ANQGSEA. CDR3 residues: CSVSRNGELFF. The CDR3, as DNA: TGCAGCGTTAGTCGGAACGGGGAGCTGTTTTTT.

The chain employs TRBV20-1 and TRBJ2-1; perhaps D is TRBD1 or TRBD2 (5 bases each). This CDR3 is 14 amino acids long. Germline values: CDR1 DFQATT, CDR2 SNEGSKA (reference sequence). Trimming cost V 3 bases and J 2 bases, with 11 bases left between them. CDR3 sequence: CSARGWGPYNEQFF. Written as DNA, the CDR3 is TGCAGTGCTAGGGGTTGGGGACCCTACAATGAGCAGTTCTTC.

The chain's CDR3 is CASIPGGGAGQPQHF. The CDR3 nucleotides are TGTGCCAGCATACCCGGCGGGGGAGCTGGTCAGCCCCAGCATTTT. The chain joins TRBV5-8 to TRBJ1-5; TRBD1 is a possible D gene (5 bases). Trimming shortened V by 6 bases and J by 6 bases, and 19 bases separated the two germline ends. The CDR3 extends over 15 amino acids. Germline CDR1 SGHTS, CDR2 YDEGEE.

This clonotype has a count of ten or more. The rearrangement joins TRBV6-2 or TRBV6-3 to TRBJ2-5; no reliable D call. The CDR3 extends over 11 amino acids. V dropped 3 bases and J dropped 7 bases, with 6 bases sitting between them. Per germline, CDR1 MNHEY and CDR2 SVGEGT. The chain's CDR3 is CASSYSGTQYF. The DNA of the CDR3 is TGTGCCAGCAGTTATTCTGGGACCCAGTACTTC.

This clonotype has only a few counts. The V and J genes are TRBV6-5 and TRBJ1-4; a weak D match, TRBD1 (5 bases). The CDR3 extends over 15 amino acids. From germline, CDR1 is MNHEY and CDR2 SVGAGI. The V end lost 0 bases, the J end lost 4 bases, and 9 bases lay between the germline ends. The CDR3 sequence: CASSYSGEINEKLFF. Here the CDR3 DNA reads TGTGCCAGCAGTTACTCGGGGGAGATTAATGAAAAACTGTTTTTT.

V usage is TRBV5-1 and J usage is TRBJ1-2; unclear D gene. The CDR3 runs 15 residues. Germline CDR1 SGHRS, CDR2 YFSETQ. Trimming cost V 0 bases and J 2 bases, with 11 bases left between them. The CDR3 loop reads CASSLDGQWNYGYTF. The CDR3 nucleotides are TGCGCCAGCAGCTTGGATGGCCAATGGAACTATGGCTACACCTTC.